What follows describes a single T cell receptor beta chain. These data are taken from a study of blood T cell repertoires in COVID-19. The overall study: Acute and convalescent COVID-19 samples came from the United States, Italy and Spain.

After removal of 2 bases from V and 7 bases from J, the junction contained 5 bases not matched to a gene. Looked up from germline, CDR1 is LGHDT and CDR2 is YNNKEL (reference sequence). CDR3 length equals 15 residues. Clones were read by immunoSEQ multiplex PCR, and TCRdb kept only the in-frame ones, dropping some. The sample yields around 310,000 clones, 90% seen once. This receptor was obtained from a young woman with COVID-19, enrolled during active disease. The J gene is TRBJ1-4, the V gene TRBV3-1 (or the pseudogene TRBV3-2); 9 bases map to TRBD1. The specimen sequenced was peripheral blood. The CDR3 is CASSQSGTGLEKLFF. The CDR3 nucleotides are TGTGCCAGCAGCCAATCCGGGACAGGGCTTGAAAAACTGTTTTTT.